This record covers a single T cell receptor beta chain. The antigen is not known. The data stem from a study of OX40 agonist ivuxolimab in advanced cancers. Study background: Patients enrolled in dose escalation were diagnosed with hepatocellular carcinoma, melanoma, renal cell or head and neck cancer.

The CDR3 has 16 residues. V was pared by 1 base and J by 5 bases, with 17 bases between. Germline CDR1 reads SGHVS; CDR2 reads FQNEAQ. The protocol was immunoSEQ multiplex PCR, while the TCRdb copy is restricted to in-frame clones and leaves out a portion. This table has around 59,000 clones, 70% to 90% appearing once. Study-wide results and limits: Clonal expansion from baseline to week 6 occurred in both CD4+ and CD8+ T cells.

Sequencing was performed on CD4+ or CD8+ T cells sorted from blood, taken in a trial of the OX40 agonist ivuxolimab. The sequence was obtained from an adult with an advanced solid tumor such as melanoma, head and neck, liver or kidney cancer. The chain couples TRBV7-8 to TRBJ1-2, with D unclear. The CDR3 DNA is TGTGCCAGCAGCTTAGGGTCGGGCCTGGGGTCTTATGGCTACACCTTC. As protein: CASSLGSGLGSYGYTF.